A single sample is the source of the 20 T cell receptor beta chains below, sequenced in a study of blood T cell repertoires in COVID-19. TCRdb keeps only in-frame clones here, not all; method: immunoSEQ multiplex PCR. This sample carries roughly 80,000 clones, 60% to 85% of them seen once, and the ten largest clones take 15%. The specimen was peripheral blood. These receptor sequences come from a human donor in a cohort sampled during active COVID-19.

The chain joins TRBV19 to TRBJ2-7; 9 bases align to TRBD1. Germline V gene sequence: CDR1 LNHDA, CDR2 SQIVND (reference sequence). This CDR3 is 13 amino acids long. Losses at the gene ends were 3 bases for V and 6 bases for J; bases not matched to a gene: 3. The DNA of the CDR3 is TGTGCCAGTAGTATCTTGACAGGGGGCGAGCAGTACTTC. It is translated as CASSILTGGEQYF.

The rearrangement uses TRBV10-3 and TRBJ2-1; D unclear. CDR1 and CDR2 (germline): ENHRY, SYGVKD. V gave up 7 bases and J gave up 2 bases, with 21 bases separating them. The CDR3 contains 17 residues. CDR3 protein: CAITLTEPEDPYNEQFF. CDR3 DNA sequence: TGTGCCATCACCCTGACTGAGCCCGAAGACCCCTACAATGAGCAGTTCTTC.

The CDR3 sequence is CATLRQGSGNTIYF. CDR3 DNA sequence: TGTGCCACCTTAAGACAGGGTTCAGGAAACACCATATATTTT. This chain joins TRBV6-5 and TRBJ1-3; 7 positions agree with TRBD1. In germline, CDR1 is MNHEY, CDR2 SVGAGI. Trimming took 10 bases from V and 4 from J; bases not matched to a gene: 10. The CDR3 has 14 amino acids.

The chain couples TRBV18 to TRBJ2-1; no firm D call. V was pared by 6 bases and J by 7 bases, with 13 bases between. The CDR3 loop spans 13 amino acids. Germline V CDR1 and CDR2: KGHSH, LQKENI. This CDR3 reads CASSSGAWNEQFF. CDR3 coding DNA: TGTGCCAGCTCTTCAGGTGCCTGGAATGAGCAGTTCTTC.

The chain uses TRBV5-1 and TRBJ2-4; 7 positions match TRBD2. Germline V gene lookup returns CDR1 SGHRS and CDR2 YFSETQ. V lost 0 bases to trimming and J lost 0 bases; unmatched junction nucleotides: 6. The CDR3 is made up of 17 amino acids. As DNA, the CDR3 is TGCGCCAGCAGCTTGGTGTTAGGGACTATAGCCAAAAACATTCAGTACTTC. Amino acids: CASSLVLGTIAKNIQYF.

This chain links TRBV7-2 with TRBJ2-7, with TRBD1 matching 9 bases. The CDR3 loop spans 15 amino acids. In germline, CDR1 is SGHTA, CDR2 FQGNSA. J was trimmed by 3 bases and V by 4 bases; bases with no gene match: 7. This chain's CDR3 is CASSSGTGSFYEQYF. CDR3 DNA sequence: TGTGCCAGCAGCTCGGGGACAGGGTCGTTCTACGAGCAGTACTTC.

J is TRBJ2-1 and V is TRBV4-1; 11 bases are a match to TRBD2. There are 15 residues in the CDR3. Trimming took 0 bases from V and 9 from J; bases not matched to a gene: 4. Germline CDR1 is MGHRA and CDR2 is YSYEKL. In nucleotides, the CDR3 is TGCGCCAGCAGCCAAGAAACTAGCGGGAGAGGTGAGCAGTTCTTC. Translated, it gives CASSQETSGRGEQFF.

This clone was seen only a few times. V is TRBV19 and J is TRBJ1-1, with D possibly being TRBD1 (5 bases). The CDR3 contains 16 residues. Germline CDR1 reads LNHDA; CDR2 reads SQIVND (reference sequence). With 1 base removed from V and 0 bases from J, the gap between germline ends came to 12 bases. The CDR3 coding sequence is TGTGCCAGTAGTATAGTTAGGGGATTCATGAACACTGAAGCTTTCTTT. This sequence encodes CASSIVRGFMNTEAFF.

V and J are TRBV6-6 and TRBJ2-1, with 12 bases that match TRBD2. V was clipped by 10 bases and J by 9 bases; unmatched bases: 16. The CDR3 covers 16 residues. Germline V gene sequence: CDR1 MNHNY, CDR2 SVGAGI (reference sequence). Written as DNA, the CDR3 is TGTGCCATCTCAAGGCGGGCTAGCGGGGGGGCAGGTGAGCAGTTCTTC. It encodes CAISRRASGGAGEQFF.

A few counts support this clone. V usage is TRBV10-3 and J usage is TRBJ2-7; D is possibly TRBD2 (6 bases). Germline V gene lookup returns CDR1 ENHRY and CDR2 SYGVKD. The CDR3 sequence is 12 residues long. V was pared by 10 bases and J by 0 bases, with 10 bases between. The CDR3 here is CATEGGSYEQYF. DNA for the CDR3: TGTGCCACGGAGGGCGGCTCCTACGAGCAGTACTTC.

This clone was seen only once. The chain is built from TRBV25-1 and TRBJ2-3, with 9 bases that match TRBD2. The ends lost 4 bases at V and 6 bases at J; junction bases unmatched: 14. The CDR3 is 17 amino acids. The V gene's germline CDR1 is MGHDK and CDR2 SYGVNS. For the CDR3, the DNA is TGTGCCAGCAGTGCAATCGCGCGGCTAGCGGGACCCGATACGCAGTATTTT. It specifies CASSAIARLAGPDTQYF.

The V gene is TRBV28, the J gene TRBJ2-1, with D possibly TRBD2 on 6 matching bases. Trimming removed 2 bases from V and 4 bases from J, with 9 bases in between. The germline gives CDR1 MDHEN, CDR2 SYDVKM. CDR3 size: 14 residues. CDR3 coding DNA: TGTGCCAGCAGTTTAAGCAGCGGGTACAATGAGCAGTTCTTC. Translating gives CASSLSSGYNEQFF.

The rearrangement uses TRBV2 and TRBJ2-1, with TRBD2 matching 9 bases. Looked up from germline, CDR1 is SNHLY and CDR2 is FYNNEI. The junction had 7 bases not matched to a gene; V was cut back by 8 bases and J by 2 bases. This CDR3 has 15 amino acids. CDR3 DNA sequence: TGTGCCAGCTGCGGCGGGAGGGCCGCCTACAATGAGCAGTTCTTC. Its translation: CASCGGRAAYNEQFF. The whole variable domain, remainder taken from reference TRBV2 and TRBJ2-1, is EPEVTQTPSHQVTQMGQEVILRCVPISNHLYFYWYRQILGQKVEFLVSFYNNEISEKSEIFDDQFSVERPDGSNFTLKIRSTKLEDSAMYFCASCGGRAAYNEQFFGPGTRLTVL.

This chain joins TRBV2 and TRBJ2-1; a weak D match, TRBD1 (6 bases). The CDR3 consists of 16 residues. V lost 4 bases to trimming and J lost 1 base, with 14 bases between them. Germline V lookup: CDR1 SNHLY, CDR2 FYNNEI. DNA of the CDR3: TGTGCCAGCAGTGCGTATTTTCAGGGGTCCTACAATGAGCAGTTCTTC. This codes for CASSAYFQGSYNEQFF.

This clone was observed a single time. The CDR3 spells CASSYSGVRGRDGYTF. The CDR3 DNA sequence: TGTGCCAGCAGTTACTCTGGAGTCAGAGGGAGGGATGGCTACACCTTC. The J gene is TRBJ1-2, the V gene TRBV6-5; no firm D call. Trimming removed 0 bases at V and 6 bases at J, with 17 bases between. CDR3 length: 16 amino acids. Looked up from germline, CDR1 is MNHEY and CDR2 is SVGAGI.

This rearrangement joins TRBV19 to TRBJ1-4; D gene unclear. From germline, CDR1 is LNHDA and CDR2 SQIVND (reference sequence). Trimming removed 3 bases from V and 2 bases from J, with 7 bases in between. The CDR3 is made up of 14 amino acids. The CDR3 region is CASSMWATNEKLFF. The DNA for the CDR3 is TGTGCCAGTAGTATGTGGGCCACTAATGAAAAACTGTTTTTT.

This sequence joins TRBV27 and TRBJ1-5; 8 bases are a match to TRBD1. The CDR3 consists of 14 residues. Germline values: CDR1 MNHEY, CDR2 SMNVEV (reference sequence). The junction had 5 bases not matched to a gene; V was cut back by 8 bases and J by 2 bases. CDR3 sequence: CASSPTGGNQPQHF. The CDR3 DNA reads TGTGCCAGCTCCCCGACAGGGGGCAATCAGCCCCAGCATTTT.

The chain recombines TRBV19 with TRBJ1-2; the match to TRBD1 covers 9 bases. This CDR3 is built from 17 residues. The trim removed 5 bases at V and 4 bases at J, leaving 14 bases unmatched. Germline lookup yields CDR1 LNHDA and CDR2 SQIVND (reference sequence). The DNA for the CDR3 is TGTGCCAGTAGTGATACCGGGACAGGGCGAATTCTCTATGGCTACACCTTC. This codes for CASSDTGTGRILYGYTF. The complete variable domain, with remaining parts taken from reference TRBV19 and TRBJ1-2, reads DGGITQSPKYLFRKEGQNVTLSCEQNLNHDAMYWYRQDPGQGLRLIYYSQIVNDFQKGDIAEGYSVSREKKESFPLTVTSAQKNPTAFYLCASSDTGTGRILYGYTFGSGTRLTVV.

This chain connects TRBV19 to TRBJ1-6, with 8 bases that match TRBD1. From germline, CDR1 is LNHDA and CDR2 SQIVND (reference sequence). The CDR3 is 16 residues long. Trimming cost V 7 bases and J 6 bases; bases outside gene matches: 11. For the CDR3, the DNA is TGTGCCAGTACCCTCGAGGGACAGGCCCTTAATTCACCCCTCCACTTT. Amino acid sequence: CASTLEGQALNSPLHF.

The chain has TRBV19 and TRBJ1-1; perhaps TRBD1 as D (5 bases). Germline loops: CDR1 LNHDA, CDR2 SQIVND (reference sequence). The length of the CDR3 is 15 residues. Trimming removed 4 bases at V and 6 bases at J, with 18 bases between. The CDR3 spells CASSSEGRGPPEAFF. Written as DNA, the CDR3 is TGTGCCAGTAGTAGTGAGGGGCGGGGCCCTCCTGAAGCTTTCTTT. The complete variable domain, with remaining parts taken from reference TRBV19 and TRBJ1-1, reads DGGITQSPKYLFRKEGQNVTLSCEQNLNHDAMYWYRQDPGQGLRLIYYSQIVNDFQKGDIAEGYSVSREKKESFPLTVTSAQKNPTAFYLCASSSEGRGPPEAFFGQGTRLTVV.